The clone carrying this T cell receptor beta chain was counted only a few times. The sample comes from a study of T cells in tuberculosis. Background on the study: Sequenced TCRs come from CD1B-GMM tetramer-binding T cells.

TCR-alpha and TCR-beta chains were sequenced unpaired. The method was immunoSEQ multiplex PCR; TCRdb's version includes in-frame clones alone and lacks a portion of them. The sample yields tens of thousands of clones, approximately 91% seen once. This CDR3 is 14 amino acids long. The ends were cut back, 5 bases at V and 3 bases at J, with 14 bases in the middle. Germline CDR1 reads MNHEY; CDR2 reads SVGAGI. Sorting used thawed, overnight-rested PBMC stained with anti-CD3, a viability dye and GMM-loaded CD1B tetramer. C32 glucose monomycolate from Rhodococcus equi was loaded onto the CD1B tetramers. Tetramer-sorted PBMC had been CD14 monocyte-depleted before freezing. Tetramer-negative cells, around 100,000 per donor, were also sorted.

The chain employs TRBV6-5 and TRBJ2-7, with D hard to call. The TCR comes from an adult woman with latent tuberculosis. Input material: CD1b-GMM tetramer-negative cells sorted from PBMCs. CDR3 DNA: TGTGCCAGCAGTGATCCGAGACACAGCTACGAGCAGTACTTC. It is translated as CASSDPRHSYEQYF.